These 8 T cell receptor beta chains share one sample of origin, sequenced in a study of regulatory T cells in long-lasting Graves disease. CDR3-region Arm-PCR and iRepertoire HTBI primers produced the TCR beta libraries. TCRdb re-called the multiplex PCR reads through MiXCR, storing one row per CDR3 protein. The sample carries some 330,000 distinct CDR3 sequences, about 12% recorded once. Time point here: newly diagnosed GD, antithyroid drugs for less than 3 months. PBMC RNA served as the TCR library source. This sample also belongs to another study, concerning T cells in Graves' hyperthyroidism and ophthalmopathy.

The sequencing here drew on peripheral blood mononuclear cells (PBMCs), taken at new diagnosis, from a patient treated with antithyroid drugs. These receptors came from a woman under 30 with Graves disease.

This clonotype was observed at least ten times. This rearrangement joins TRBV3-1 to TRBJ1-1; D not resolved. Germline V lookup: CDR1 LGHDT, CDR2 YNNKEL (reference sequence). CDR3 size: 13 residues. Deletions cut 4 bases from V and 7 bases from J, with 13 bases between. The CDR3 here is CASSPYPDGEAFF. In DNA form, the CDR3 reads TGTGCCAGCAGCCCCTACCCAGACGGTGAAGCTTTCTTT.

In its sample, this clonotype was seen many times. Here the CDR3 reads CASILAGLPDTQYF. CDR3 coding DNA: TGTGCCAGCATCCTAGCGGGGCTGCCAGATACGCAGTATTTT. The chain has TRBV2 and TRBJ2-3; 9 bases map to TRBD2. Per the germline V gene, CDR1 is SNHLY and CDR2 is FYNNEI. CDR3 size: 14 residues. The ends lost 7 bases at V and 4 bases at J; junction bases unmatched: 6.

This clonotype has at least ten counts. V gene TRBV10-2 combines with J gene TRBJ2-1, with D possibly being TRBD2 (6 bases). V lost 5 bases and J lost 9, with 11 bases in between. Looked up from germline, CDR1 is WSHSY and CDR2 is SAAADI. This CDR3 has 12 amino acids. CDR3 protein: CASSLGLFEQFF. For the CDR3, the DNA is TGCGCCAGCAGTTTGGGACTTTTTGAGCAGTTCTTC.

This clonotype was recorded many times. The chain links TRBV7-2 to TRBJ2-1; 14 bases fit TRBD2. The V and J ends lost 0 bases and 9 bases, in that order; junction bases with no gene match: 13. The length of the CDR3 is 19 residues. Germline assignment: CDR1 SGHTA and CDR2 FQGNSA. The CDR3 loop reads CASSLAVGTSGGQNGEQFF. CDR3 coding DNA: TGTGCCAGCAGCTTAGCGGTGGGGACTAGCGGGGGCCAGAATGGTGAGCAGTTCTTC. The complete variable domain, with remaining parts taken from reference TRBV7-2 and TRBJ2-1, reads GAGVSQSPSNKVTEKGKDVELRCDPISGHTALYWYRQSLGQGLEFLIYFQGNSAPDKSGLPSDRFSAERTGGSVSTLTIQRTQQEDSAVYLCASSLAVGTSGGQNGEQFFGPGTRLTVL.

This clonotype has more than one count but fewer than ten. This rearrangement joins TRBV28 to TRBJ1-6; no clear D. Germline-derived CDR1 and CDR2 are MDHEN and SYDVKM. The CDR3 consists of 15 residues. V was pared by 2 bases and J by 10 bases, with 15 bases between. The CDR3 region is CASSLGQTTNSPLHF. CDR3 sequence (DNA): TGTGCCAGCAGTTTAGGTCAGACGACCAACTCACCCCTCCACTTT.

This clonotype was picked up many times. CDR3 sequence: CASSYLPRGQGTDTQYF. The CDR3 DNA reads as TGTGCCAGCAGTTACTTGCCCCGGGGACAGGGCACAGATACGCAGTATTTT. The chain couples TRBV6-5 to TRBJ2-3; TRBD1 matches at 8 bases. Per the germline V gene, CDR1 is MNHEY and CDR2 is SVGAGI. The trim removed 1 base at V and 1 base at J, leaving 7 bases unmatched. This CDR3 has 17 amino acids.

The chain combines TRBV19 with TRBJ2-3; D possibly corresponds to TRBD1 (6 bases). CDR3 length equals 17 residues. Germline-derived CDR1 and CDR2 are LNHDA and SQIVND (reference sequence). The V and J ends lost 0 bases and 1 base respectively, with 14 bases between them. In nucleotides, the CDR3 is TGTGCCAGTAGTATAGACCCACGAGAGGGGGGCACAGATACGCAGTATTTT. It translates to CASSIDPREGGTDTQYF.

The sample holds many counts of this clonotype. The chain carries TRBV7-2 and TRBJ1-1; possibly TRBD1 for D (5 bases). The CDR3 length is 15 residues. Trimming stripped 1 base from V and 0 bases from J, with 9 bases between. Germline CDR1 reads SGHTA; CDR2 reads FQGNSA. CDR3 amino acids: CASSLVDRVNTEAFF. The DNA of the CDR3 is TGTGCCAGCAGCTTAGTTGACAGAGTGAACACTGAAGCTTTCTTT.